The source of this T cell receptor beta chain is a study of T-cell memory formation after mild COVID-19. Study as a whole: TCR clusters were mostly donor specific.

The germline V and J ends were trimmed by 2 bases and 4 bases, with 5 bases remaining between them. CDR1 and CDR2 from the germline V gene are SGHDN and FVKESK. The CDR3 runs to 12 residues. With constant-segment primers, 5'RACE yielded cDNA libraries of TCR alpha and TCR beta that carried sample barcodes and UMIs. TCRdb fed the 5' RACE reads into MiXCR, producing one record per CDR3 protein. In the table there are about 38,000 distinct CDR3 sequences, approximately 10% of which are singletons. The sequenced sample consisted of PBMCs or a T cell subset sorted from them (not recorded which). The receptor's source is a man aged 18 to 30 who had mild COVID-19 (a few samples of this study predate the infection). Cell type and time point are not known. The chain employs TRBV14 and TRBJ2-5, with a possible D match to TRBD1 (5 bases). In DNA, the CDR3 is TGTGCCAGCAGCCAACAGGGAGAGACCCAGTACTTC. This encodes CASSQQGETQYF. The full variable domain, in which reference TRBV14 and TRBJ2-5 provide the parts outside the CDR3, is EAGVTQFPSHSVIEKGQTVTLRCDPISGHDNLYWYRRVMGKEIKFLLHFVKESKQDESGMPNNRFLAERTGGTYSTLKVQPAELEDSGVYFCASSQQGETQYFGPGTRLLVL.